These 24 T cell receptor beta chains came from one sample sequenced in a study of cytomegalovirus exposure and HLA in healthy donors. Data came from immunoSEQ multiplex PCR; TCRdb stores just in-frame clones and leaves some out. The sample holds fewer than 130,000 clones, approximately 89% seen once. The sample consisted of PBMCs. The receptors come from a woman younger than 35 in good health and CMV-seronegative.

The chain uses TRBV30 and TRBJ2-1, with TRBD2 as a possible D gene (5 bases). Deletions cut 2 bases from V and 0 bases from J, with 11 bases between. CDR3 length: 15 residues. The germline CDR1 and CDR2 sequences are GTSNPN and SVGIG (reference sequence). CDR3 in amino acids: CAWSNGGSSYNEQFF. CDR3 sequence (DNA): TGTGCCTGGAGTAACGGAGGTAGCTCCTACAATGAGCAGTTCTTC.

This clone was counted once. This rearrangement joins TRBV5-1 to TRBJ2-2; the match to TRBD1 covers 7 bases. Germline CDR1 and CDR2: SGHRS and YFSETQ. Trimming removed 4 bases from V and 2 bases from J; junction bases left unmatched: 8. CDR3 length: 16 amino acids. The CDR3 reads CASSAMTGPNTGELFF. The CDR3 bases are TGCGCCAGCAGCGCGATGACAGGGCCAAACACCGGGGAGCTGTTTTTT.

The J gene is TRBJ2-3, the V gene TRBV5-4; the D is unclear. CDR1 is SGHNT, CDR2 YYREEE, per germline (reference sequence). V shed 0 bases and J shed 0 bases, with 8 bases lying between them. This CDR3 is built from 15 residues. DNA of the CDR3: TGTGCCAGCAGCTTGGACAGCTTTAGCACAGATACGCAGTATTTT. Protein: CASSLDSFSTDTQYF.

The V and J genes are TRBV30 and TRBJ2-2, with D hard to call. The CDR3 is made up of 13 amino acids. Germline V lookup: CDR1 GTSNPN, CDR2 SVGIG (reference sequence). V lost 3 bases and J lost 6, with 11 bases in between. The chain's CDR3 is CAWSGYIPGELFF. CDR3 nucleotides: TGTGCCTGGAGCGGGTATATCCCCGGGGAGCTGTTTTTT.

This clone appeared a single time. CDR3 in amino acids: CASSSQGADGNQPQHF. CDR3 bases: TGTGCCAGCAGCTCCCAGGGGGCAGACGGCAATCAGCCCCAGCATTTT. The chain uses TRBV7-2 and TRBJ1-5, with 8 bases that match TRBD1. This CDR3 is 16 amino acids long. Germline V gene lookup returns CDR1 SGHTA and CDR2 FQGNSA. The junction had 7 bases not matched to a gene; V was cut back by 4 bases and J by 2 bases.

This clone was seen a few times. The genes are TRBV7-9 and TRBJ2-5, with D unresolved. Germline assignment: CDR1 SEHNR and CDR2 FQNEAQ (reference sequence). The CDR3 runs 11 residues. V lost 3 bases and J lost 3, with 2 bases in between. The CDR3 DNA follows: TGTGCCAGCAGCTTTAAAGAGACCCAGTACTTC. It yields the protein CASSFKETQYF.

The rearrangement uses TRBV28 and TRBJ1-1; the D is unclear. This CDR3 comprises 17 residues. Trimming stripped 4 bases from V and 2 bases from J, with 20 bases between. The germline CDR1 and CDR2 sequences are MDHEN and SYDVKM. The CDR3 DNA sequence: TGTGCCAGCAGTTCCCCAACTTGGTACAGTTCTAACACTGAAGCTTTCTTT. It encodes CASSSPTWYSSNTEAFF.

In DNA, the CDR3 is TGTGCCAGCAGTTGGACTGCCAGCGGGAACACTGAAGCTTTCTTT. It yields the protein CASSWTASGNTEAFF. This chain uses TRBV27 with TRBJ1-1, with D unresolved. The V gene's germline CDR1 is MNHEY and CDR2 SMNVEV (reference sequence). The CDR3 extends over 15 amino acids. Trimming took 4 bases from V and 1 from J, leaving 13 bases between them.

This chain joins TRBV4-3 and TRBJ2-1; 12 bases are a match to TRBD2. Germline V gene data show CDR1 as LGHNA and CDR2 as YSLEER. V lost 2 bases and J lost 2; bases outside the gene matches: 4. The CDR3 totals 17 residues. This CDR3 reads CASSQLAGGAPYNEQFF. The CDR3 coding sequence is TGCGCCAGCAGCCAACTAGCGGGAGGGGCCCCCTACAATGAGCAGTTCTTC.

This rearrangement joins TRBV6-4 to TRBJ2-1, with 7 bases matching TRBD1. The V gene end was trimmed by 2 bases and the J gene end by 9 bases; junction bases not matched to a gene: 1. Germline V gives CDR1 MRHNA, CDR2 SNTAGT. CDR3 length equals 12 residues. Here the CDR3 reads CASSDTGAEQFF. For the CDR3, the DNA is TGTGCCAGCAGTGACACAGGGGCTGAGCAGTTCTTC.

The chain joins TRBV29-1 to TRBJ2-3; 10 positions match TRBD1. Germline CDR1 and CDR2: SQVTM and ANQGSEA. Germline trimming cut 3 bases from V and 3 bases from J; bases unmatched to any gene: 6. The CDR3 is 15 residues long. The DNA for the CDR3 is TGCAGCGTTGAGCTTACGGGACAGGGGACAGATACGCAGTATTTT. This codes for CSVELTGQGTDTQYF.

The rearrangement joins TRBV2 to TRBJ2-4, with a possible D match to TRBD1 (6 bases). The V end lost 8 bases, the J end lost 9 bases, and 17 bases lay between the germline ends. The germline V gene has CDR1 SNHLY and CDR2 FYNNEI. CDR3 length: 13 amino acids. CDR3 in DNA: TGTGCCAGCTTGGGGGCAGGGGATGTCATTCAGTACTTC. Amino acid sequence: CASLGAGDVIQYF.

This chain connects TRBV7-9 to TRBJ2-1, with TRBD1 as a possible D gene (6 bases). This CDR3 has 12 residues. Trimming took off 5 bases at V and 8 bases at J, with 10 bases between the two ends. The germline V gene has CDR1 SEHNR and CDR2 FQNEAQ (reference sequence). CDR3 amino acids: CASSAHRDEQFF. CDR3 in DNA: TGTGCCAGCAGCGCCCACAGGGATGAGCAGTTCTTC.

This chain links TRBV9 with TRBJ1-3, with D possibly TRBD1 on 5 matching bases. V lost 4 bases, J lost 0 bases, and 11 bases lay in between. The CDR3 spans 15 residues. Germline lookup yields CDR1 SGDLS and CDR2 YYNGEE. The CDR3 protein is CASSRTSRSGNTIYF. Here the CDR3 DNA reads TGTGCCAGCAGCCGGACAAGCCGCTCTGGAAACACCATATATTTT.

V and J are TRBV2 and TRBJ1-2, with D perhaps matching TRBD1 (6 bases). The CDR3 has 13 residues. Germline-derived CDR1 and CDR2 are SNHLY and FYNNEI. Trimming cost V 6 bases and J 1 base, with 9 bases left between them. CDR3 loop: CASSLGHNYGYTF. The CDR3 DNA reads TGTGCCAGCAGCTTGGGACATAACTATGGCTACACCTTC.

The J gene is TRBJ2-7, the V gene TRBV4-1; 13 positions agree with TRBD2. This CDR3 is 15 amino acids long. Germline values: CDR1 MGHRA, CDR2 YSYEKL. Germline trimming cut 6 bases from V and 0 bases from J; bases unmatched to any gene: 2. In nucleotides, the CDR3 is TGCGCCAGCAGTCGGACTAGCGGGGGCTCCTACGAGCAGTACTTC. Translation: CASSRTSGGSYEQYF.

The gene calls are TRBV21-1 and TRBJ1-1. TRBV21-1 counts as a pseudogene. This CDR3 comprises 15 residues. CDR3 region: CASSKEGGFTKGAFF. The CDR3 bases are TGTGCCAGCAGCAAAGAGGGAGGGTTTACGAAAGGAGCTTTCTTT.

The rearrangement uses TRBV28 and TRBJ1-4; the D gene is possibly TRBD1 (6 bases). Germline loops: CDR1 MDHEN, CDR2 SYDVKM. V lost 2 bases and J lost 6, with 10 bases in between. The CDR3 sequence is 14 residues long. The DNA for the CDR3 is TGTGCCAGCAGTTTAGGACAGAGATATGAAAAACTGTTTTTT. This codes for CASSLGQRYEKLFF.

The V and J genes are TRBV27 and TRBJ2-1, with 7 bases that match TRBD2. The CDR3 runs 13 residues. J lost 5 bases, V lost 8 bases, and 6 bases had no gene match. Germline CDR1 is MNHEY and CDR2 is SMNVEV (reference sequence). The CDR3: CASSWTRDNEQFF. DNA of the CDR3: TGTGCCAGCTCCTGGACTAGGGACAATGAGCAGTTCTTC.

This chain joins TRBV28 and TRBJ2-1; tentative D call: TRBD1 (6 bases). Germline loops: CDR1 MDHEN, CDR2 SYDVKM. The CDR3 contains 17 residues. V lost 6 bases and J 2 bases, leaving 20 bases between the germline ends. The CDR3 coding sequence is TGTGCCAGCAGGGGGGCGGGTTCTTTAGCGCCCTACAATGAGCAGTTCTTC. It translates to CASRGAGSLAPYNEQFF.

With respect to this clone: At one end the junction does not follow the germline gene, possibly because of a read error. The chain carries TRBV6-4 and TRBJ1-2; TRBD1 is a possible D gene (6 bases). This CDR3 spans 12 amino acids. From germline, CDR1 is MRHNA and CDR2 SNTAGT. CDR3 bases: TGTGCCAGCAGTGTAGACAGGCCCCTTGAGGACTTC. Protein sequence: CASSVDRPLEDF.

The chain recombines TRBV25-1 with TRBJ1-2; D call uncertain. Trimming took off 1 base at V and 0 bases at J, with 9 bases between the two ends. There are 15 residues in the CDR3. Germline V gives CDR1 MGHDK, CDR2 SYGVNS. The CDR3 nucleotides are TGTGCCAGCAGTGAATCCTCCGGGTCTAACTATGGCTACACCTTC. Its translation is CASSESSGSNYGYTF.

The rearrangement uses TRBV6-5 and TRBJ2-1; a possible D gene is TRBD2 (6 bases). Trimming shortened V by 6 bases and J by 8 bases, and 17 bases separated the two germline ends. In germline, CDR1 is MNHEY, CDR2 SVGAGI. The CDR3 extends over 14 amino acids. DNA for the CDR3: TGTGCCAGCAGACCGGGACTCCAGTCCGATGAGCAGTTCTTC. It codes for CASRPGLQSDEQFF.

The genes are TRBV20-1 and TRBJ1-1; the D is unclear. The CDR3 has 9 residues. Trimming removed 8 bases from V and 5 bases from J, with 6 bases in between. Germline V gene data show CDR1 as DFQATT and CDR2 as SNEGSKA (reference sequence). In nucleotides, the CDR3 is TGCAGTCTTAAAACTGAAGCTTTCTTT. Protein product: CSLKTEAFF.